The sequence of this T cell receptor (beta chain) was determined in a study of blood T cells in healthy people across ages. Broader study findings: More naive CD4+ cells and higher diversity were found in long-lived than in aged donors.

Russia was home to the donors, healthy Caucasian individuals aged roughly 6 to 95. The authors isolated at least 6.5 million PBMCs per sample. Together with a sample-barcoded 5' primer, a J-beta primer mix was included in a second PCR lasting roughly 6 to 12 cycles. TCRdb re-called the 5' RACE reads with MiXCR, one entry per CDR3 protein. There are about 1.5 million distinct CDR3 sequences in the sample; approximately 43% occur only once, and around 4% lies in the top ten. Germline lookup yields CDR1 SQVTM and CDR2 ANQGSEA. The V and J ends lost 6 bases and 0 bases, in that order; junction bases with no gene match: 4. The CDR3 loop spans 13 amino acids. Comment on this clonotype: Its antigen is not identified.

The chain employs TRBV29-1 and TRBJ2-7; 8 bases are shared with TRBD1. The sequenced sample was blood. This clonotype was obtained from a woman in her late teens or twenties in good health. CDR3 in DNA: TGCAGCGTATGGACAGGGATCTCCTACGAGCAGTACTTC. Protein sequence: CSVWTGISYEQYF.